These T cell receptor beta chains were read from a single sample in a study of shared clonotypes between healthy human individuals. Repertoires were generated with immunoSEQ multiplex PCR, while TCRdb's copy carries only in-frame clones and drops some. The table has about 2.2 million clones, roughly 95% seen once; the top ten hold under 2%. The sample consisted of naive CD8+ T cells from PBMCs. These TCRs come from a man younger than 35 in good health. Some clones in this sample may be carry-over from other donors' samples. Each CDR3 is given with its conserved first and last residue. The order of the fields is clone size, V gene, D gene, J gene, CDR3 DNA, CDR3 protein. D genes are given only for firm matches. A clone size is listed for some rows: how often the clone was seen (once, few, many), or a class if it is expanded.

>.|TRBV27|.|TRBJ2-7
TGTGCCAGCAGTTCCGGAAGTGTCCAGCAGTACTTC
CASSSGSVQQYF
>.|TRBV7-9|.|TRBJ2-7
TGTGCCAGCAGCTCACAGGCCAGCGTCCATTACGAGCAGTACTTC
CASSSQASVHYEQYF
>.|TRBV30|.|TRBJ2-7
TGTGCCTGGTCAGGTTCTAGCGCCTACGAGCAGTACTTC
CAWSGSSAYEQYF
>.|TRBV28|TRBD1|TRBJ1-1
TGTGCCAGCAGTCTCCGGACAGGTGATGAAGCTTTCTTT
CASSLRTGDEAFF
>.|TRBV27|.|TRBJ2-7
TGTGCCAGCAGTGGGGACTTGCAGAACTACGAGCAGTACTTC
CASSGDLQNYEQYF
>.|TRBV19|.|TRBJ2-7
TGTGCCAGTAGTATAGTAGGGGGGGCCTACGAGCAGTACTTC
CASSIVGGAYEQYF
>once|TRBV7-2|.|TRBJ2-7
TGTGCCAGCAGCTTTTACAGTTTCCACGAGCAGTACTTC
CASSFYSFHEQYF
>.|TRBV11-2|TRBD1|TRBJ1-1
TGTGCCAGCAGCTTATTGGGACAGGGAGTACGGAACACTGAAGCTTTCTTT
CASSLLGQGVRNTEAFF
>.|TRBV4-1|TRBD1|TRBJ2-3
TGCGCCAGCAGTCCTCTCAGGGGGCATGATACGCAGTATTTT
CASSPLRGHDTQYF
>.|TRBV7-8|TRBD1|TRBJ1-5
TGTGCCAGCAGCATAAGGACAGGAAAGAGTCAGCCCCAGCATTTT
CASSIRTGKSQPQHF
>.|TRBV28|.|TRBJ1-2
TGTGCCAGCAGTTTCCCCCCCCCGGCAGATGGCTACACCTTC
CASSFPPPADGYTF
>.|TRBV25-1|.|TRBJ1-1
TGTGCCAGCAGACTGACAGGAAACACTGAAGCTTTCTTT
CASRLTGNTEAFF
>.|TRBV19|TRBD1|TRBJ2-1
TGTGCCAGTAGTATTCAGGACAGGGCCTCCTACAATGAGCAGTTCTTC
CASSIQDRASYNEQFF
>.|TRBV7-9|.|TRBJ2-1
TGTGCCAGCAGCTCCCCCCGAGCCCTATTCCAATCCTACAATGAGCAGTTCTTC
CASSSPRALFQSYNEQFF
>.|TRBV5-1|TRBD1|TRBJ2-7
TGCGCCAGCAGCCCTCCGGACAGGGAAGGCGACGAGCAGTACTTC
CASSPPDREGDEQYF
>.|TRBV28|TRBD2|TRBJ2-1
TGTGCCAGCAGTGACCCGGGGGGGAGCTACAATGAGCAGTTCTTC
CASSDPGGSYNEQFF
>.|TRBV4-3|TRBD2|TRBJ2-7
TGCGCCAGCAGCCAACTCATTCCCGGGACTAGCGGGAGATACGAGCAGTACTTC
CASSQLIPGTSGRYEQYF
>.|TRBV7-2|.|TRBJ1-2
TGTGCCAGCAGCTTAATCCTAGGGGATTCGAGCGCTGGCTACACCTTC
CASSLILGDSSAGYTF
>.|TRBV7-2|.|TRBJ2-7
TGTGCCAGCAGCTTAGGACTGAACGACAACGAGCAGTACTTC
CASSLGLNDNEQYF
>.|TRBV28|.|TRBJ1-6
TGTGCCAGCAGTGGGGTGGGGACTTCACCCCTCCACTTT
CASSGVGTSPLHF
>.|TRBV14|.|TRBJ2-3
TGTGCCAGCAGCCTGTGGGATTTAAGCACAGATACGCAGTATTTT
CASSLWDLSTDTQYF
>.|TRBV7-8|.|TRBJ1-5
TGTGCCAGCAGCTTATCCCCAGGGGAGGTGCCCCAGCATTTT
CASSLSPGEVPQHF
>.|TRBV27|.|TRBJ2-7
TGTGCCAGCAGTTTATCGAAGGGTTTCGAGCAGTACTTC
CASSLSKGFEQYF
>once|TRBV6-6|.|TRBJ1-5
TGTGCCAGCAGAGCGAAGGGACGCAATCAGCCCCAGCATTTT
CASRAKGRNQPQHF
>.|TRBV7-9|TRBD1|TRBJ1-2
TGTGCCAGCAGCTTAGACAGGGGAAACTATGGCTACACCTTC
CASSLDRGNYGYTF
>.|TRBV7-2|.|TRBJ2-1
TGTGCCAGCACATACGGAATCAGCTCCTACAATGAGCAGTTCTTC
CASTYGISSYNEQFF
>.|TRBV6-1|TRBD1|TRBJ2-7
TGTGCCAGCACCGTCGGGGACAGAACCTACGAGCAGTACTTC
CASTVGDRTYEQYF
>.|TRBV4-3|TRBD1|TRBJ2-7
TGCGCCAGCAGCCAAGGGACAGGGCGGAAGAACGAGCAGTACTTC
CASSQGTGRKNEQYF
>.|TRBV6-6|.|TRBJ1-4
TGTGCCAGCAGTTACTCCCAGGAGGGGGAAAAACTGTTTTTT
CASSYSQEGEKLFF
>.|TRBV5-1|.|TRBJ2-7
TGCGCCAGCAGCCCCTCAGCCGGGGACTACGAGCAGTACTTC
CASSPSAGDYEQYF
>.|TRBV25-1|.|TRBJ1-5
TGTGCCAGCAGTGCATGGGGGATCGATCAGCCCCAGCATTTT
CASSAWGIDQPQHF
>.|TRBV29-1|.|TRBJ2-7
TGCAGCGTTGAATCAAGGGCAGCGCCCGAGCAGTACTTC
CSVESRAAPEQYF
>.|TRBV27|.|TRBJ2-3
TGTGCCAGCAGTCCCGGGCCCGGCCCAGATACGCAGTATTTT
CASSPGPGPDTQYF
>.|TRBV4-1|TRBD1|TRBJ1-2
TGCGCCAGCAGCCAAGAGTTCCCAGGGGGCGCCAGCTATGGCTACACCTTC
CASSQEFPGGASYGYTF
>once|TRBV27|.|TRBJ2-1
TGTGCCAGCAGTTTTGGGGGATACAATGAGCAGTTCTTC
CASSFGGYNEQFF
>.|TRBV19|TRBD2|TRBJ2-7
TGTGCCAGTAGTAACGGACTAGCGGGACTTCAAGGGACCGAGCAGTACTTC
CASSNGLAGLQGTEQYF
>.|TRBV7-9|.|TRBJ1-4
TGTGCCAGCAGCCCCCCCGTGGCTAATGAAAAACTGTTTTTT
CASSPPVANEKLFF
>.|TRBV19|TRBD2|TRBJ2-1
TGTGCCAGTTCCGCTAGCGGGAACCTCGGCGATGAGCAGTTCTTC
CASSASGNLGDEQFF
>.|TRBV2|.|TRBJ1-4
TGTGCCAGCATCCCACGGAGGGAGAGATCAACTAATGAAAAACTGTTTTTT
CASIPRRERSTNEKLFF
>once|TRBV6-5|.|TRBJ1-1
TGTGCCAGCAGTTTCGGGGGGGGCACTGAAGCTTTCTTT
CASSFGGGTEAFF
>.|TRBV28|.|TRBJ2-3
TGTGCCAGCAGTCAGATCCTGCGGTGGCATACGCAGTATTTT
CASSQILRWHTQYF
>.|TRBV27|TRBD1|TRBJ1-2
TGTGCCAGCAGTTCGACGACAGGGCCCCTAGGCCGCTATGGCTACACCTTC
CASSSTTGPLGRYGYTF
>.|TRBV7-3|TRBD2|TRBJ2-5
TGTGCCAGCAGCCCGGGGTCTAGCGGAGGTGTGGAAGAGACCCAGTACTTC
CASSPGSSGGVEETQYF
>.|TRBV28|.|TRBJ1-5
TGTGCCAGCAACGCCCAGGGGCGAGGACAGCCCCAGCATTTT
CASNAQGRGQPQHF
>.|TRBV5-1|TRBD2|TRBJ2-7
TGCGCCAGCAGCTTCGGGACTAGCGGGTGGTTCTCCTACGAGCAGTACTTC
CASSFGTSGWFSYEQYF
>once|TRBV27|.|TRBJ1-2
TGTGCCAGCAGTTTACGCGGGAGTAACTATGGCTACACCTTC
CASSLRGSNYGYTF
>few|TRBV28|.|TRBJ1-1
TGTGCCAGCAGTTCGCGGCGACAGACTGAAGCTTTCTTT
CASSSRRQTEAFF
>.|TRBV29-1|.|TRBJ1-3
TGCAGCGCTGGGGTAGGGGACACCATATATTTT
CSAGVGDTIYF
>.|TRBV27|.|TRBJ2-7
TGTGCCAGCAGTTTACGGCGTACCTACGAGCAGTACTTC
CASSLRRTYEQYF
>.|TRBV9|.|TRBJ2-4
TGTGCCAGCAGCCCTTACGTAGCGCCAGTAGCCAAAAACATTCAGTACTTC
CASSPYVAPVAKNIQYF
>.|TRBV5-1|.|TRBJ2-7
TGCGCCAGCAGGTTGGGGAGCTCCTACGAGCAGTACTTC
CASRLGSSYEQYF
>.|TRBV25-1|.|TRBJ1-2
TGTGCCAGCAGTGGGACCCGGTCCTATGGCTACACCTTC
CASSGTRSYGYTF
>.|TRBV7-8|.|TRBJ2-1
TGTGCCAGCAGCTCGACACTAAACCCCTCGTACAATGAGCAGTTCTTC
CASSSTLNPSYNEQFF
>.|TRBV7-9|TRBD2|TRBJ2-7
TGTGCCAGCAGCTCCCCTAGCGGGATAGGGTACGAGCAGTACTTC
CASSSPSGIGYEQYF
>.|TRBV9|TRBD1|TRBJ1-1
TGTGCCAGCAGCGTAGAGTCGGGGGACAGTGAAGAGAACACTGAAGCTTTCTTT
CASSVESGDSEENTEAFF